The T cell receptor beta chain under discussion was sequenced for a study of T-cell reconstitution after alpha-beta-depleted transplantation in children. Ten or more counts support this clonotype. Germline V gene data show CDR1 as SQVTM and CDR2 as ANQGSEA. There are 13 residues in the CDR3. Unmatched junction bases numbered 8, after V lost 5 bases and J lost 5 bases. Unique molecular identifiers tagged the TCRbeta library. Each CDR3 protein is one row after TCRdb ran MiXCR on the PCR reads. The sample comprises 500,000 to 650,000 distinct CDR3 sequences, 10% to 15% of which are singletons, and 2.2% rests with the top ten.

The chain links TRBV29-1 to TRBJ1-1; TRBD1 matches 7 bases. The sequencing used PBMCs, mostly from graft donor cells, collected 360 days after TCRalphabeta/CD19-depleted stem cell transplant. This receptor was identified in a male patient younger than 18 who had a stem cell transplant for acute myeloid leukemia, so the T cells may come from the graft donor. Here the CDR3 DNA reads TGCAGCGTTCTGAGGGGGCTGGGGACTGAAGCTTTCTTT. It encodes CSVLRGLGTEAFF.